The 9 T cell receptor beta chains presented below share a single source sample, sequenced in a study of PD-L1 blockade in urothelial cancer. Produced via immunoSEQ multiplex PCR; TCRdb's table is partial and in-frame only. The sample holds tens of thousands of clones; roughly 90% are singletons and the top ten take about 1.6%. This sample's time point: pretreatment peripheral blood. Specimen: PBMCs, collected around atezolizumab (anti-PD-L1) treatment. The receptor source for this set is a man aged 55-75 years with urothelial cancer.

This clone has just a few counts. The rearrangement uses TRBV18 and TRBJ2-1; D ambiguous. Germline V CDR1 and CDR2: KGHSH, LQKENI. This CDR3 has 16 residues. Trimming removed 3 bases from V and 8 bases from J, with 20 bases in between. The CDR3 DNA is TGTGCCAGCTCACCCAACCTTATAGCAGTTTCTGATGAGCAGTTCTTC. This sequence encodes CASSPNLIAVSDEQFF.

V is TRBV5-1 and J is TRBJ2-5, with 14 bases identical to TRBD2. The ends lost 4 bases at V and 5 bases at J; junction bases unmatched: 4. This CDR3 has 15 residues. Germline lookup yields CDR1 SGHRS and CDR2 YFSETQ. The CDR3 loop reads CASSETSGGAETQYF. CDR3 coding DNA: TGCGCCAGCAGCGAGACTAGCGGGGGGGCGGAGACCCAGTACTTC.

This rearrangement joins TRBV30 to TRBJ2-1; the match to TRBD1 covers 8 bases. The CDR3 runs 16 residues. V shed 1 base, J shed 1 base, and the junction held 6 bases outside the gene matches. Germline-derived CDR1 and CDR2 are GTSNPN and SVGIG (reference sequence). The CDR3 DNA reads as TGTGCCTGGAGTGGGCTTGGACAGGGTTCCTACAATGAGCAGTTCTTC. It is translated as CAWSGLGQGSYNEQFF.

The chain carries TRBV2 and TRBJ2-3, with D maybe TRBD2 (7 bases). Germline loops: CDR1 SNHLY, CDR2 FYNNEI. The CDR3 loop spans 14 amino acids. V lost 9 bases to trimming and J lost 2 bases, with 15 bases between them. Written as DNA, the CDR3 is TGTGCCAGGGGGGGCGGGAGTGACACAGATACGCAGTATTTT. Protein product: CARGGGSDTDTQYF.

The chain couples TRBV21-1 to TRBJ2-4; the tabulated D call, TRBD2, remains unverified against the DNA. TRBV21-1 is a recognized pseudogene. The CDR3 loop spans 18 amino acids. The DNA of the CDR3 is TGTGCCAGCAGCAATCGGCCCTTCAAGCGGGAGGGTTGGGACATTCAGTACTTC. Translating it yields CASSNRPFKREGWDIQYF.

The count of this clone is one. The chain couples TRBV19 to TRBJ1-1; D call uncertain. The ends were cut back, 5 bases at V and 5 bases at J, with 12 bases in the middle. This CDR3 is built from 13 residues. Germline V gene data show CDR1 as LNHDA and CDR2 as SQIVND (reference sequence). The CDR3 is CASSEGGRTEAFF. The CDR3 nucleotides are TGTGCCAGTAGTGAGGGAGGGAGGACTGAAGCTTTCTTT.

The chain links TRBV6-4 to TRBJ2-3; 11 positions agree with TRBD2. CDR3 length: 18 amino acids. Germline CDR1 is MRHNA and CDR2 is SNTAGT. V gave up 7 bases and J gave up 1 base; unmatched junction bases: 13. Here the CDR3 reads CASNPPPLAGDCTDTQYF. DNA for the CDR3: TGTGCCAGCAATCCCCCCCCACTAGCGGGGGATTGCACAGATACGCAGTATTTT.

This clone has just a few counts. Different DNA sequences within this sample yield the same CDR3. The V call is TRBV30, the J call TRBJ1-2; 7 nucleotides align to TRBD1. This CDR3 region has 13 residues. The V gene end was trimmed by 2 bases and the J gene end by 4 bases; junction bases not matched to a gene: 4. Germline V lookup: CDR1 GTSNPN, CDR2 SVGIG (reference sequence). Here the CDR3 reads CAWSRDRPYGYTF. DNA for the CDR3: TGTGCCTGGAGTCGGGACAGACCCTATGGCTACACCTTC.

The gene calls are TRBV7-8 and TRBJ2-5, with TRBD2 matching over 7 bases. The CDR3 contains 16 residues. The V gene's germline CDR1 is SGHVS and CDR2 FQNEAQ. Trimming took 4 bases from V and 1 from J; bases not matched to a gene: 9. CDR3 DNA: TGTGCCAGCAGCTCAACCTATCTAGCGGCCCAAGAGACCCAGTACTTC. It yields the protein CASSSTYLAAQETQYF.